This T cell receptor beta chain was sequenced in a study of monozygotic twins with inflammatory bowel disease. With regard to this clonotype: Its cognate antigen is unknown.

TCRdb reprocessed the 5' RACE reads and reports one entry per CDR3 protein, with no DNA. The table for this sample gives a few hundred thousand distinct CDR3 sequences. The germline V gene has CDR1 SGHVS and CDR2 FQNEAQ. This CDR3 is 15 amino acids long. Study observations and caveats: IBD patients had lower TCRbeta diversity (inverse Simpson) than healthy co-twins.

Sample: blood. The rearrangement uses TRBV7-8 and TRBJ2-1; absent DNA, TCRdb's TRBD2 call cannot be checked. The TCR originated in a human donor with ulcerative colitis or Crohn's disease, or a healthy co-twin of an affected twin (not recorded which). The CDR3 is CASSYASGRVYEQFF.